This TCR beta chain was recovered during a study of neurological immune-mediated disorders. This clonotype was seen repeatedly, ten times or more. As yet, its antigen is unknown. General study results and limits: Whereas HTLV-1-associated myelopathy showed the most TCR clonal expansion, multiple sclerosis showed the least, with levels below those of healthy controls. No link was found between any clinical or MRI feature and the multiple sclerosis repertoire cluster. Across subjects, no CDR3 amino acid sequence appeared in expanded clones of more than one subject, a finding that suggested private repertoires in all groups.

In TCRdb, the 5' RACE reads were re-called with MiXCR into one record per CDR3 protein. Here the sample spans approximately 60,000 distinct CDR3 sequences, roughly 4.3% being singletons. The CDR3 has 14 residues. Looked up from germline, CDR1 is DFQATT and CDR2 is SNEGSKA (reference sequence). V lost 5 bases to trimming and J lost 4 bases; unmatched junction nucleotides: 3. Sequencing was performed on PBMCs. The chain links TRBV20-1 to TRBJ2-7, with 15 positions matching TRBD2. The sequence was collected from a man aged 50 or older with multiple sclerosis. The CDR3 sequence: CSAPGLAGGYEQYF. The CDR3 DNA reads as TGCAGTGCTCCCGGACTAGCGGGAGGGTACGAGCAGTACTTC.